This entry features one T cell receptor beta chain sequence. Its specificity is unknown. These data belong to a study of CD8 T cells in ankylosing spondylitis. Study-wide results and caveats: Within matched ankylosing spondylitis synovial fluid, disease-linked clones were reportedly significantly enriched. Apparently characteristic of ankylosing spondylitis blood was a TCR beta motif (eight highly homologous variants).

The CDR3 contains 15 residues. Germline values: CDR1 SGHTA, CDR2 FQGNSA. Trimming removed 3 bases from V and 0 bases from J, with 11 bases in between. For TCR beta, libraries came from quantitative 5'-RACE with molecular barcodes. One entry per CDR3 protein, called by TCRdb with MiXCR from the 5' RACE reads. Among some 39,000 distinct CDR3 sequences listed, under 15% were seen once. The TCR sequence derives from a male donor with ankylosing spondylitis. Sequenced input: synovial fluid, either unsorted or a sorted T cell fraction (not recorded which). The rearrangement uses TRBV7-2 and TRBJ2-5; D is ambiguous. CDR3 coding DNA: TGTGCCAGCAGCTTTAACCAAAACTACCAAGAGACCCAGTACTTC. As protein: CASSFNQNYQETQYF.